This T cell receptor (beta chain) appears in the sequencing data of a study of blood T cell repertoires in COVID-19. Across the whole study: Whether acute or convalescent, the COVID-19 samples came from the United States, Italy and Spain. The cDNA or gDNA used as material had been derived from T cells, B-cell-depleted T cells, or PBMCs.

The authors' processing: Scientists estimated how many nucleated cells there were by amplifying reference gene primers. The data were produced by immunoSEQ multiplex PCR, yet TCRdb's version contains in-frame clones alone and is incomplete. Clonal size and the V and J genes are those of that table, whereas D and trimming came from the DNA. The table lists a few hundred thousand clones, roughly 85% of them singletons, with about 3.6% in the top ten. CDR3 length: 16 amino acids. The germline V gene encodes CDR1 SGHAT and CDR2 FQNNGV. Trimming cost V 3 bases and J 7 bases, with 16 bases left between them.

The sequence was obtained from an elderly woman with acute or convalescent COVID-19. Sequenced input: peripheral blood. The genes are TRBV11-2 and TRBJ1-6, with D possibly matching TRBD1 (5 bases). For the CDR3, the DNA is TGTGCCAGCAGCTTTAGGGGAAGGGGTTCCAATTCACCCCTCCACTTT. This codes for CASSFRGRGSNSPLHF.